Following are 8 T cell receptor beta chains from one sample sequenced in a study of blood T cells in healthy people across ages. A second PCR of about 7 to 12 cycles used a sample-barcoded 5' primer and a J-beta primer mix. TCRdb itself ran the 5' RACE reads through MiXCR, one entry per CDR3 protein. The sample has some 710,000 distinct CDR3 sequences, about 47% seen once. The specimen sequenced was blood. All receptors derive from a man older than 75 in good health.

The chain joins TRBV20-1 to TRBJ1-4; D remains unclear. The CDR3 spans 11 residues. Germline CDR1 DFQATT, CDR2 SNEGSKA (reference sequence). V dropped 3 bases and J dropped 7 bases, with 6 bases sitting between them. Here the CDR3 DNA reads TGCAGTGCTAGTAGTGGTGAAAAACTGTTTTTT. Encoded protein: CSASSGEKLFF.

The chain links TRBV5-6 to TRBJ2-6, with no clear D. The CDR3 is 14 amino acids. Trimming removed 4 bases at V and 4 bases at J, with 9 bases between. Germline lookup yields CDR1 SGHDT and CDR2 YYEEEE. CDR3 region: CASSVYAGANVLTF. The CDR3 DNA reads as TGTGCCAGCAGCGTTTACGCGGGGGCCAACGTCCTGACTTTC.

This clonotype came up a few times. The V and J genes are TRBV25-1 and TRBJ1-4; D is possibly TRBD1 (5 bases). The CDR3 runs 13 residues. Trimming cost V 6 bases and J 6 bases, with 11 bases left between them. Germline V gives CDR1 MGHDK, CDR2 SYGVNS. The CDR3 reads CASSGGGYEKLFF. The CDR3 DNA reads as TGTGCCAGCAGCGGGGGAGGGTATGAAAAACTGTTTTTT.

The V call is TRBV5-1, the J call TRBJ2-7, with 12 bases matching TRBD2. This CDR3 has 16 residues. V lost 4 bases to trimming and J lost 6 bases; unmatched junction nucleotides: 11. CDR1 SGHRS and CDR2 YFSETQ come from the germline V gene. The chain's CDR3 is CASSDRTSGISVEQYF. DNA of the CDR3: TGCGCCAGCAGCGATCGGACTAGCGGGATATCAGTCGAGCAGTACTTC. The whole variable domain, remainder taken from reference TRBV5-1 and TRBJ2-7, is KAGVTQTPRYLIKTRGQQVTLSCSPISGHRSVSWYQQTPGQGLQFLFEYFSETQRNKGNFPGRFSGRQFSNSRSEMNVSTLELGDSALYLCASSDRTSGISVEQYFGPGTRLTVT.

V and J are TRBV5-1 and TRBJ2-7; D is ambiguous. From germline, CDR1 is SGHRS and CDR2 YFSETQ. The CDR3 sequence is 13 residues long. V was shortened by 0 bases and J by 7 bases, with 11 bases between the two germline ends. CDR3: CASSLGVRSEQYF. CDR3 DNA sequence: TGCGCCAGCAGCTTGGGAGTAAGGAGTGAGCAGTACTTC.

The chain uses TRBV2 and TRBJ2-5, with TRBD1 identical over 9 bases. Looked up from germline, CDR1 is SNHLY and CDR2 is FYNNEI. There are 15 residues in the CDR3. With V trimmed by 8 bases and J by 0 bases, 7 bases remained unmatched. The CDR3 nucleotides are TGTGCCAGCCTAAACAGGGGGCCGTACCAAGAGACCCAGTACTTC. Translating gives CASLNRGPYQETQYF.

For the CDR3, the DNA is TGTGCCAGCAGTGGACAGAAGAACACTGAAGCTTTCTTT. Protein sequence: CASSGQKNTEAFF. The chain joins TRBV6-1 to TRBJ1-1; possibly TRBD1 for D (5 bases). This CDR3 has 13 amino acids. Germline loops: CDR1 MNHNS, CDR2 SASEGT. V was cut by 4 bases and J by 1 base, with 7 bases left in between.

With regard to this clonotype: The junction and the germline gene differ at one end; a read error may be behind it. The gene calls are TRBV11-1 and TRBJ2-3; 9 bases match TRBD2. CDR1 is SGHAT and CDR2 is FQDESV in the germline V gene (reference sequence). This CDR3 region has 21 residues. CDR3 bases: TGTACCAGCAGCTCCCCGGGACAGACGACTAGCGGTGGTTATAGCACAGATACGCAGTATTTT. Protein product: CTSSSPGQTTSGGYSTDTQYF.